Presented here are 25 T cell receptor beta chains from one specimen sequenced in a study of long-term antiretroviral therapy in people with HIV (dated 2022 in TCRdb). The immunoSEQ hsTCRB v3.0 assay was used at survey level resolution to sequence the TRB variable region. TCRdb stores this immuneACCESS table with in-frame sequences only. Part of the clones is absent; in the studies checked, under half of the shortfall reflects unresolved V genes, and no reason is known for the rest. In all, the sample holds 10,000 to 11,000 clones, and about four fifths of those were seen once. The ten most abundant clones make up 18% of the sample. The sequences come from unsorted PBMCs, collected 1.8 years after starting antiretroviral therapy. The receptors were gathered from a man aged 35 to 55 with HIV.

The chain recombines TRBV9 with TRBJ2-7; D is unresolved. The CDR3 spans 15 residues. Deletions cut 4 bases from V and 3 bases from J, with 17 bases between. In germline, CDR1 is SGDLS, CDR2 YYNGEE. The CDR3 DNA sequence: TGTGCCAGCAGCCCGTTTCTCGGATTCGGCTACGAGCAGTACTTC. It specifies CASSPFLGFGYEQYF.

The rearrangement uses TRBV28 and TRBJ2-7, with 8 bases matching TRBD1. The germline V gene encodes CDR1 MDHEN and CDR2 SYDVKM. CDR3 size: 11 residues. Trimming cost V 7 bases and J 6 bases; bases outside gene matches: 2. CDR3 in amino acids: CASTRGLEQYF. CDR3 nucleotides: TGTGCCAGCACCAGGGGGCTCGAGCAGTACTTC.

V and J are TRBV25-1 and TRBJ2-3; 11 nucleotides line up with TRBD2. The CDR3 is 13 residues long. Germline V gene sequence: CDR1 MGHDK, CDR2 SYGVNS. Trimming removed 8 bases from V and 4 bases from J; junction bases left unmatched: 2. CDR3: CASQTSGADTQYF. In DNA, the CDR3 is TGTGCCAGCCAGACTAGCGGGGCAGATACGCAGTATTTT.

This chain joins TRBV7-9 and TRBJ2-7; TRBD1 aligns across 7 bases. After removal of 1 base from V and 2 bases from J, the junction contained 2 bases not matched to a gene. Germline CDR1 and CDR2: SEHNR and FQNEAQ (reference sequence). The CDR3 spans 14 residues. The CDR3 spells CASSLGDSTYEQYF. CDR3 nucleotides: TGTGCCAGCAGCTTAGGGGACAGCACCTACGAGCAGTACTTC.

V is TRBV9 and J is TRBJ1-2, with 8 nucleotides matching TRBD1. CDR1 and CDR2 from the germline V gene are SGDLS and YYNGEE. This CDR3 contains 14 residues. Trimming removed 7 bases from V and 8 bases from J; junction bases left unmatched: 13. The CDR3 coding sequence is TGTGCCAGCGCCAGGACAGGGAGGCTTGAAGGCTACACCTTC. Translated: CASARTGRLEGYTF. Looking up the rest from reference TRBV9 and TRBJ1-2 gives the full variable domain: DSGVTQTPKHLITATGQRVTLRCSPRSGDLSVYWYQQSLDQGLQFLIQYYNGEERAKGNILERFSAQQFPDLHSELNLSSLELGDSALYFCASARTGRLEGYTFGSGTRLTVV.

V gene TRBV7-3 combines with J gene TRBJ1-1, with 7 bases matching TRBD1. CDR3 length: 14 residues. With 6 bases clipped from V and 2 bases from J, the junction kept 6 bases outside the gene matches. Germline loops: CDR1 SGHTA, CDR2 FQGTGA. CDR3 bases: TGTGCCAGCAGAACGGACAGGACAAACACTGAAGCTTTCTTT. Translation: CASRTDRTNTEAFF.

CDR3 nucleotides: TGTGCCAGCAGCGTTCGGGGGGCGGGGGATACGCAGTATTTT. This gives the protein CASSVRGAGDTQYF. The V gene is TRBV9, the J gene TRBJ2-3, with a tentative D call TRBD2 (7 bases). In germline, CDR1 is SGDLS, CDR2 YYNGEE. V gave up 2 bases and J gave up 6 bases, with 13 bases separating them. CDR3 length equals 14 residues.

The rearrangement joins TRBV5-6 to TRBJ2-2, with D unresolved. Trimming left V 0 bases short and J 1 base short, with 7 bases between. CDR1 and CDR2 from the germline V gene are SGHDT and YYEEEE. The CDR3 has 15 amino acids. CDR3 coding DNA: TGTGCCAGCAGCTTGGCTTTGGAGAACACCGGGGAGCTGTTTTTT. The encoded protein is CASSLALENTGELFF.

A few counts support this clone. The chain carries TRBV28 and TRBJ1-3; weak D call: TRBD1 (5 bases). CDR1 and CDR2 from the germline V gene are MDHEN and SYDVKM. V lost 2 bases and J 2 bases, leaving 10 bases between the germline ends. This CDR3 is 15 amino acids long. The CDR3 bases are TGTGCCAGCAGTTTACGGGGGATCACTGGAAACACCATATATTTT. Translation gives CASSLRGITGNTIYF.

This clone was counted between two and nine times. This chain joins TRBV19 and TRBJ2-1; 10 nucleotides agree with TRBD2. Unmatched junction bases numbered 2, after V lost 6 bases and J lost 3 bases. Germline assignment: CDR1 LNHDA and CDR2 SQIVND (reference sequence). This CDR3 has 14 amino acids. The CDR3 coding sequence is TGTGCCAGTAGAGCGGGAGGGCTCTACAATGAGCAGTTCTTC. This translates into CASRAGGLYNEQFF.

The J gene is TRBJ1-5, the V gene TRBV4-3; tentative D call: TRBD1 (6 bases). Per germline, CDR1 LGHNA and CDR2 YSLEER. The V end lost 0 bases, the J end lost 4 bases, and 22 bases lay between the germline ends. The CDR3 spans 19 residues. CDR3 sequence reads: CASSQDATGFYARNQPQHF. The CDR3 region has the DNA TGCGCCAGCAGCCAAGATGCCACAGGGTTTTACGCGCGTAATCAGCCCCAGCATTTT.

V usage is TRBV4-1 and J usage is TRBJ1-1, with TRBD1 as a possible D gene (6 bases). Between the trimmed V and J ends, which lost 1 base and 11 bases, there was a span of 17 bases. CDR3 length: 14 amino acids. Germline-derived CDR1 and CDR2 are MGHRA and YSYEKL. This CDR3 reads CASSQGRQVWRAFF. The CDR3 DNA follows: TGCGCCAGCAGCCAAGGAAGACAGGTCTGGAGGGCTTTCTTT.

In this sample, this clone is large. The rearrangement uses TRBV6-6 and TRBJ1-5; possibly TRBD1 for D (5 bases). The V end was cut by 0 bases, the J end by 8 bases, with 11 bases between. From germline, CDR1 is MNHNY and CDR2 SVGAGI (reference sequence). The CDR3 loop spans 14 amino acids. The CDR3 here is CASSYSGGNEPQHF. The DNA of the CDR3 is TGTGCCAGCAGTTACTCTGGGGGGAATGAGCCCCAGCATTTT.

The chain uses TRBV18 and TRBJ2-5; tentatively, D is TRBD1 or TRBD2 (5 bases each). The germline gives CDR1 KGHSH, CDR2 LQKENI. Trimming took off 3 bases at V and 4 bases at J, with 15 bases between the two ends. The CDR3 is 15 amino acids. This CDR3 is CASSPLSGSPETQYF. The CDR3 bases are TGTGCCAGCTCACCTCTCTCAGGGAGCCCAGAGACCCAGTACTTC.

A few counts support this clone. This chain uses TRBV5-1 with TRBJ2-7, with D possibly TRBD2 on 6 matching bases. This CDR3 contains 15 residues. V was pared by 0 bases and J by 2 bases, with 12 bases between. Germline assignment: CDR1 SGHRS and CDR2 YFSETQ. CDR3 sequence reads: CASSLGWEDTYEQYF. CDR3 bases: TGCGCCAGCAGCTTGGGGTGGGAGGATACCTACGAGCAGTACTTC.

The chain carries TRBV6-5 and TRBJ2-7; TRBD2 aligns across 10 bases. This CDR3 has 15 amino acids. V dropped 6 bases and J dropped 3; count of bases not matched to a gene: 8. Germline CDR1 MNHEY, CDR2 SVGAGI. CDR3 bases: TGTGCCAGCAGCCACACTAGCGGGACAATCTACGAGCAGTACTTC. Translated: CASSHTSGTIYEQYF.

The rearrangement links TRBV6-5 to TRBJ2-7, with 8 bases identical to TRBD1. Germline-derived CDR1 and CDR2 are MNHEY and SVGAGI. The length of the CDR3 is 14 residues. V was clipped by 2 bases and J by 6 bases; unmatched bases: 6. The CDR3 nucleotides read TGTGCCAGCAGTTACGTCGGACAGGGAGGCGAGCAGTACTTC. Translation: CASSYVGQGGEQYF.

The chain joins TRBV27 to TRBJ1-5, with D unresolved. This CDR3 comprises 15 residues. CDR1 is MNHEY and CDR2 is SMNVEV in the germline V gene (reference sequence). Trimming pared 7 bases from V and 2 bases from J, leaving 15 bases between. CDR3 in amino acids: CASKRLGEGNQPQHF. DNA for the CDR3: TGTGCCAGCAAAAGACTGGGAGAGGGCAATCAGCCCCAGCATTTT.

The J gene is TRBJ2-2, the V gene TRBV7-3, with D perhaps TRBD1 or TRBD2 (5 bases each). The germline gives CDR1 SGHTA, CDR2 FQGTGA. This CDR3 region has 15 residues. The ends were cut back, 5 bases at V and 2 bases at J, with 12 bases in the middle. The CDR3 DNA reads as TGTGCCAGCAGCCCCCCGGGGACCAACACCGGGGAGCTGTTTTTT. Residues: CASSPPGTNTGELFF.

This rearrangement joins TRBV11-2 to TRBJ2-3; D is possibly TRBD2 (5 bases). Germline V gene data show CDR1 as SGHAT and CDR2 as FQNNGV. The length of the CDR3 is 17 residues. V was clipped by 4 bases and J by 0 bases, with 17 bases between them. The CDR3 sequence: CASSSLVGGQSTDTQYF. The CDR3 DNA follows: TGTGCCAGCAGCTCCTTAGTAGGAGGCCAGAGCACAGATACGCAGTATTTT.

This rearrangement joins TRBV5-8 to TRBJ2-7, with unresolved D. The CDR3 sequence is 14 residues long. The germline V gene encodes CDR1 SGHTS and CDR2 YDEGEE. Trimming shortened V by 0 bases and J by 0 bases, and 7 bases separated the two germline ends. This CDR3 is CASSLVSASYEQYF. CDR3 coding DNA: TGTGCCAGCAGCTTGGTTTCTGCCTCCTACGAGCAGTACTTC.

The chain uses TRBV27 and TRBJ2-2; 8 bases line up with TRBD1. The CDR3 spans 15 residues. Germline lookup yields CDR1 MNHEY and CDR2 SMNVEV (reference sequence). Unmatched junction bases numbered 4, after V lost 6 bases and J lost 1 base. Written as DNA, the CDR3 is TGTGCCAGCAGGGGACAGGCCCTGAACACCGGGGAGCTGTTTTTT. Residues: CASRGQALNTGELFF.

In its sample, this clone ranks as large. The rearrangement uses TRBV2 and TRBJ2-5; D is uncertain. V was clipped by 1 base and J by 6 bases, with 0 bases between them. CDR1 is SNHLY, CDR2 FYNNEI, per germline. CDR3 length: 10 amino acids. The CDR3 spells CASSEETQYF. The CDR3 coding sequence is TGTGCCAGCAGTGAAGAGACCCAGTACTTC.

For the CDR3, the DNA is TGTGCCAGCACCGACAGGGCAGGGGGGTTCTACGAGCAGTACTTC. Translation gives CASTDRAGGFYEQYF. This sequence joins TRBV6-5 and TRBJ2-7; D might be TRBD1 (7 bases). The germline V gene has CDR1 MNHEY and CDR2 SVGAGI. The CDR3 is 15 amino acids. Between the trimmed V and J ends, which lost 7 bases and 3 bases, there was a span of 19 bases.

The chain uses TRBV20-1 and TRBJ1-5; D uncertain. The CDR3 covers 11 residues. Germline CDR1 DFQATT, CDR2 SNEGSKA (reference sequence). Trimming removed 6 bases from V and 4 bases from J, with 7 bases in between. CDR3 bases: TGCAGTGCCACTCAGAATCAGCCCCAGCATTTT. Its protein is CSATQNQPQHF.